These T cell receptor beta chains were read from a single sample in a study of Tregs in tolerant kidney transplant recipients. Clones were sequenced by immunoSEQ multiplex PCR, and TCRdb holds only the in-frame ones, with some missing. The sample records about 240,000 clones, 84% being singletons. Sequencing was done on a sample of CD4+ T cells from blood. The receptors come from a human donor in good health. The CDR3 runs from the conserved cysteine through the conserved F or W. A D gene is named only where the DNA matches it firmly. Part of the rows lack a size; the others show once, few, many or a class for expanded clones.

d_call	v_call	j_call	clone_size	cdr3_nt	cdr3_aa
TRBD1	TRBV6-5	TRBJ2-1	NA	TGTGCCAGCAGTTACTCACGACAGGGATACAATGAGCAGTTCTTC	CASSYSRQGYNEQFF
TRBD1	TRBV7-9	TRBJ2-6	NA	TGTGCCAGCAGCTCCGCCGGGACAGGTGACTCTGGGGCCAACGTCCTGACTTTC	CASSSAGTGDSGANVLTF
NA	TRBV6-6	TRBJ2-5	NA	TGTGCCAGCCAGCTGGGGCGCCCCGAGGGAGAGACCCAGTACTTC	CASQLGRPEGETQYF
NA	TRBV30	TRBJ1-1	NA	TGTGCCTGGAGCGCTCTCCCCTCGGGACTCCTTATTACGGCGAACACTGAAGCTTTCTTT	CAWSALPSGLLITANTEAFF
NA	TRBV7-2	TRBJ2-7	NA	TGTGCCAGCAGCTTATGGGATCCCTACGAGCAGTACTTC	CASSLWDPYEQYF
NA	TRBV5-1	TRBJ2-6	few	TGCGCCAGCAGTCGCGACCCGCCCAGGGCCCTTTCTGGGGCCAACGTCCTGACTTTC	CASSRDPPRALSGANVLTF
NA	TRBV11-1	TRBJ2-5	once	TGTGCCAGCAGCTTAGGGGGACACCCACAAGAGACCCAGTACTTC	CASSLGGHPQETQYF
NA	TRBV6-1	TRBJ2-1	NA	TGTGCCAGCAGTGAAGCGGGGGGGCCCTACAATGAGCAGTTCTTC	CASSEAGGPYNEQFF
NA	TRBV6-5	TRBJ2-1	NA	TGTGCCAGCAGTACCTTCACCAGAGAGCAGTTCTTC	CASSTFTREQFF
NA	TRBV14	TRBJ1-2	NA	TGTGCCAGCAGCCAGGAGACTGTATCCTATGGCTACACCTTC	CASSQETVSYGYTF
NA	TRBV18	TRBJ2-7	NA	TGTGCCAGCTCACGCGACCGGGACTCCTCCTACGAGCAGTACTTC	CASSRDRDSSYEQYF
NA	TRBV9	TRBJ2-5	NA	TGTGCCAGCAGCGTATCGTACCAAGAGACCCAGTACTTC	CASSVSYQETQYF
TRBD2	TRBV15	TRBJ2-3	NA	TGTGCCACCAGCAGGGCGGGAGGGATCACAGATACGCAGTATTTT	CATSRAGGITDTQYF
TRBD1	TRBV2	TRBJ1-1	NA	TGTGCCAGCATGGGACAGGATAACACTGAAGCTTTCTTT	CASMGQDNTEAFF
NA	TRBV11-3	TRBJ2-7	few	TGTGCCAGCAGCTTAGGTACAGCCTACGAGCAGTACTTC	CASSLGTAYEQYF
NA	TRBV7-9	TRBJ2-3	NA	TGTGCCAGCACCCCCTTGACTAGCACAGATACGCAGTATTTT	CASTPLTSTDTQYF
NA	TRBV7-8	TRBJ1-2	NA	TGTGCCAGCAGCTATGACACGGGGAACTATGGCTACACCTTC	CASSYDTGNYGYTF
NA	TRBV6-5	TRBJ2-1	NA	TGTGCCAGCAGGAGCGACTTGACCAATGAGCAGTTCTTC	CASRSDLTNEQFF
NA	TRBV14	TRBJ1-2	NA	TGTGCCAGCAGCCAAGAGGAAGGTTATGGCTACACCTTC	CASSQEEGYGYTF
TRBD1	TRBV6-6	TRBJ1-2	NA	TGTGCCAGCAGCCCGACAGGGGACCTACTCTATGGCTACACCTTC	CASSPTGDLLYGYTF
TRBD2	TRBV6-5	TRBJ2-1	NA	TGTGCCAGCAGACCTAGCGGAGGTGAGCAGTTCTTC	CASRPSGGEQFF
NA	TRBV27	TRBJ1-2	NA	TGTGCCAGCAGTTCGGGGGGGTTCTATGGCTACACCTTC	CASSSGGFYGYTF
NA	TRBV2	TRBJ1-5	NA	TGTGCCAGCGACATAGACAGTTCCCAGCCCCAGCATTTT	CASDIDSSQPQHF
NA	TRBV19	TRBJ1-1	NA	TGTGCCAGTAAATGGAGGGCTGAAGCTTTCTTT	CASKWRAEAFF
TRBD2	TRBV15	TRBJ2-3	NA	TGTGCCACCGCAAGGAGGGCTAGCGGCATTAGCACAGATACGCAGTATTTT	CATARRASGISTDTQYF
TRBD1	TRBV7-9	TRBJ1-3	NA	TGTGCCAGCAGCCCCTGGGACAGCGGGTCCGGAAACACCATATATTTT	CASSPWDSGSGNTIYF
TRBD1	TRBV6-6	TRBJ1-1	NA	TGTGCCAGCAGTTCCCCCCGGGGACAGCTCCATGAAGCTTTCTTT	CASSSPRGQLHEAFF
NA	TRBV6-1	TRBJ2-7	NA	TGTGCCAGCAGTGAAACCATGGCAGGTGAGGGGTACGAGCAGTACTTC	CASSETMAGEGYEQYF
TRBD2	TRBV10-3	TRBJ2-3	NA	TGTGCCATCAGTGACGGCGGGGGTCCAACAGATACGCAGTATTTT	CAISDGGGPTDTQYF
NA	TRBV5-1	TRBJ2-5	NA	TGCGCCAGCAGCTCCCGGGACACACAAGAGACCCAGTACTTC	CASSSRDTQETQYF
TRBD2	TRBV5-6	TRBJ2-1	NA	TGTGCCAGCAGCATCCCCCCGGGACTAGCGGGGAGAAATGAGCAGTTCTTC	CASSIPPGLAGRNEQFF
TRBD2	TRBV5-4	TRBJ2-3	NA	TGTGCCAGCAGCTCCCATTTTCGGACTAGCGGGGGGGCTGGGACAGATACGCAGTATTTT	CASSSHFRTSGGAGTDTQYF
NA	TRBV9	TRBJ2-1	NA	TGTGCCAGCAGCCATCGGGGGGCGGACAATGAGCAGTTCTTC	CASSHRGADNEQFF
NA	TRBV5-6	TRBJ1-1	NA	TGTGCCAGCAGCGCAGAGCAGGGAGGTGAAGCTTTCTTT	CASSAEQGGEAFF
NA	TRBV7-9	TRBJ1-6	NA	TGTGCCAGCAGCAATTTCAGGTTACCGTCCCACTTT	CASSNFRLPSHF
TRBD2	TRBV9	TRBJ2-1	NA	TGTGCCAGCAGCGTCGCACCCGGGACTAGCGGATACAATGAGCAGTTCTTC	CASSVAPGTSGYNEQFF
TRBD2	TRBV7-8	TRBJ2-3	NA	TGTGCCAGCAGCCGACCGGGACTAGCGGGAGGGCCTCCGACAGATACGCAGTATTTT	CASSRPGLAGGPPTDTQYF
NA	TRBV13	TRBJ1-2	NA	TGTGCCAGCAGCTCAGGGATTTTAGGGGGCTACACCTTC	CASSSGILGGYTF
NA	TRBV6-6	TRBJ2-7	NA	TGTGCCAGCACCGAAACAGGGTGGTCCTACGAGCAGTACTTC	CASTETGWSYEQYF
TRBD1	TRBV15	TRBJ1-1	NA	TGTGCCACCAGCGTGGGGACAGGGGGTTTCGGGGACACTGAAGCTTTCTTT	CATSVGTGGFGDTEAFF
NA	TRBV2	TRBJ2-7	NA	TGTGCCAGCGGTGGTGTAGCCCATAGCTCCTACGAGCAGTACTTC	CASGGVAHSSYEQYF
NA	TRBV7-9	TRBJ2-5	NA	TGTGCCAGCAGCCCCCGGCGCCAAGAGACCCAGTACTTC	CASSPRRQETQYF
TRBD1	TRBV18	TRBJ2-7	once	TGTGCCAGCTCCCCGGACAGGGGACCCTACGAGCAGTACTTC	CASSPDRGPYEQYF
NA	TRBV30	TRBJ2-1	NA	TGTGCCTGGGCAGGGGGTCCACTAGCGCAGTTCTTC	CAWAGGPLAQFF